This T cell receptor (beta chain) was documented in a study of CD8+ T cells in alopecia areata. Study at large: Those treated were given oral tofacitinib at 5 to 10 mg twice daily.

Extraction of RNA preceded its reverse transcription into cDNA, which served as the sequencing template. Clones were sequenced by immunoSEQ multiplex PCR, and TCRdb holds only the in-frame ones, with some missing. The sample shows some 200,000 clones, around 50% of them seen only once. About this clone itself: Its target is not known.

Study results and limitations: Against the mouse data, patients shared TCRs less clearly, possibly for HLA reasons.

Lesional scalp tissue (obtained by punch biopsy) and peripheral blood were collected from alopecia areata patients. The TCR sequence derives from a human donor with alopecia areata. The input for sequencing was CD4+ T cells sorted from blood, taken at week 0.

The CDR3 nucleotides read TGCGCCAGCAGTGAGATGGGGGGGCACGAGCAGTACTTC. Residues: CASSEMGGHEQYF. The genes are TRBV10-2 and TRBJ2-7, with D tentatively TRBD2 (7 bases). The CDR3 extends over 13 amino acids. CDR1 is WSHSY and CDR2 is SAAADI in the germline V gene. V shed 2 bases and J shed 5 bases, with 10 bases lying between them.